These T cell receptor beta chains were read from a single sample in a study of blood T cell repertoires in COVID-19. Using immunoSEQ multiplex PCR, the repertoire was profiled, and TCRdb retains in-frame clones only, with some absent. The table lists roughly 120,000 clones, around nine tenths of them singletons. The sample taken for sequencing was peripheral blood. Receptors originate from a man between 40 and 49 years old with acute or convalescent COVID-19. Both conserved end residues are part of each CDR3. Each record gives: V gene, clone size, D gene, J gene, CDR3 DNA, CDR3 protein. A D gene is named only where the DNA matches it firmly. Clone size, where shown, is once, few, many, or a class for clones that have expanded.

>TRBV10-3|NA|NA|TRBJ2-5
TGTGCCTGCGGGGGCGGGGACCAAGAGACCCAGTACTTC
CACGGGDQETQYF
>TRBV19|few|TRBD1|TRBJ2-1
TGTGCCAGTACCGGGACAGGGAGTTCCAATGAGCAGTTCTTC
CASTGTGSSNEQFF
>TRBV19|NA|NA|TRBJ1-1
TGTGCCAGTAGTATATGGCGGTCGGTAGGCACTGAAGCTTTCTTT
CASSIWRSVGTEAFF
>TRBV2|NA|TRBD1|TRBJ1-2
TGTGCCAGCAGGGACAGGGACCCTTTCTATGGCTACACCTTC
CASRDRDPFYGYTF
>TRBV19|NA|NA|TRBJ2-7
TGTGCCAGTAGGTTTAAGGACTATCGATGGTACTTC
CASRFKDYRWYF
>TRBV7-9|NA|NA|TRBJ1-3
TGTGCCAGCACCTCCTCCCTGAGCTCTGGAAACACCATATATTTT
CASTSSLSSGNTIYF
>TRBV3-1/TRBV3-2|NA|NA|TRBJ1-1
TGTGCCAGCAGCCAAGATTACGTGGCTAACACTGAAGCTTTCTTT
CASSQDYVANTEAFF
>TRBV2|NA|TRBD1|TRBJ1-5
TGTGCCAGTCTCCGGGACAGAGCTACTGGGAGCAATCAGCCCCAGCATTTT
CASLRDRATGSNQPQHF
>TRBV30|NA|TRBD1|TRBJ1-2
TGTGCCTCTCCTCTGGACAGGGGAAACTATGGCTACACCTTC
CASPLDRGNYGYTF
>TRBV30|once|NA|TRBJ1-5
TGTGCCTGGAGTCAGGGTCTGATGCAGCCCCAGCATTTT
CAWSQGLMQPQHF
>TRBV3-1/TRBV3-2|NA|NA|TRBJ1-3
TGTGCCAGCAGCCAAGATTTGGGGCCGATTGGAAACACCATATATTTT
CASSQDLGPIGNTIYF
>TRBV3-1/TRBV3-2|NA|NA|TRBJ1-1
TGTGCCAGCAGCCTGGGGCAGAACACTGAAGCTTTCTTT
CASSLGQNTEAFF
>TRBV10-2|NA|NA|TRBJ2-7
TGCGCCAGCACCGAGGGGGGAGGGGGTAGGTACGAGCAGTACTTC
CASTEGGGGRYEQYF
>TRBV4-1|NA|TRBD1|TRBJ1-6
TGCGCCAGCAGCCAAGAAAGGGGACAGGGTGATTCACCCCTCCACTTT
CASSQERGQGDSPLHF
>TRBV20-1|NA|TRBD1|TRBJ1-2
TGCAGTGCTGGTGACAGGGCAAACTATGGCTACACCTTC
CSAGDRANYGYTF
>TRBV5-6|NA|NA|TRBJ2-3
TGTGCCAGCAGCTCGACATCCGGGACTCCTTCCACAGATACGCAGTATTTT
CASSSTSGTPSTDTQYF
>TRBV2|NA|NA|TRBJ1-5
TGTGCCAGCAGTGGGGACATTTCAAGCAATCAGCCCCAGCATTTT
CASSGDISSNQPQHF
>TRBV5-6|NA|TRBD1|TRBJ1-5
TGTGCCAGCAGCCGGACAGGGGACGGCAATCAGCCCCAGCATTTT
CASSRTGDGNQPQHF
>TRBV5-1|once|NA|TRBJ2-7
TGCGCCAGCAGCTTGGAACTATCCGGAGCCCTTTTCAAGCAGTACTTC
CASSLELSGALFKQYF
>TRBV30|NA|NA|TRBJ2-3
TGTGCCTGGAGTGTACGGGTTGATACGCAGTATTTT
CAWSVRVDTQYF
>TRBV6-1|NA|NA|TRBJ1-2
TGTGCCAGCAGTGAGGTTAGCCGCTATGGCTACACCTTC
CASSEVSRYGYTF
>TRBV4-3|NA|NA|TRBJ1-2
TGCGCCAGCAGCCAAGATATCGGCTCGGCAGGGATCTATGGCTACACCTTC
CASSQDIGSAGIYGYTF
>TRBV6-1|once|TRBD1|TRBJ1-2
TGTGCCAGCAGTGAATCCAGGACAGGGGCTTGGGGCTACACCTTC
CASSESRTGAWGYTF